This T cell receptor (beta chain) was obtained from a study of human T cells and chemical hapten exposure. The overall study: Women made up most patients, who had alopecia areata, totalis or universalis.

Time point defined: patch test 2, 6 weeks after DPC sensitization. Noted treatment: therapeutic diphenylcyclopropenone sensitization with weekly scalp DPC. The donor pool consisted of alopecia patients aged 18 to 70 years, considered suitable for DPC. This clonotype was seen ten or more times. The germline gives CDR1 KGHDR, CDR2 SFDVKD. Losses at the gene ends were 2 bases for V and 5 bases for J; bases not matched to a gene: 5. This CDR3 spans 17 amino acids. Methods used by the authors: Samples contained a median of 95,638 TCRs, with a range of about 23,224 to 700,000. TCRdb analysed the RACE reads with MiXCR anew, one entry per CDR3 protein. In this record, the V and J calls reflect TCRdb's handling and not the investigators' own analysis. Of about 40,000 distinct CDR3 sequences in the sample, approximately 3.4% were seen once.

The V gene is TRBV24-1, the J gene TRBJ2-3, with 14 positions matching TRBD2. The specimen comprised whole blood, sampled in connection with sensitization to the hapten diphenylcyclopropenone (DPC). The sequence derives from a man in his forties with alopecia areata. Some clones in this sample may be carry-over from other donors' samples. CDR3 protein: CATSDSGLAGEKDTQYF. The CDR3 bases are TGTGCCACCAGTGATTCGGGACTAGCGGGAGAAAAAGATACGCAGTATTTT.